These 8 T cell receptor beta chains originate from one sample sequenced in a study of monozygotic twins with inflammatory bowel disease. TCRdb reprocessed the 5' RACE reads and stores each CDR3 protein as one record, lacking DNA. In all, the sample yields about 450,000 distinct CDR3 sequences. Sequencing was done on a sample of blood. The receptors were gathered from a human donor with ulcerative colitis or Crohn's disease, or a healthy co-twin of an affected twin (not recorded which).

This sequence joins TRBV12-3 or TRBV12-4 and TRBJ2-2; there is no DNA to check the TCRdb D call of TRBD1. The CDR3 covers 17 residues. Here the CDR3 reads CASSRWTGGRLTGELFF.

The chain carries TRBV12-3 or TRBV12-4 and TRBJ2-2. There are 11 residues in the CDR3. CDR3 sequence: CASSTLGELFF.

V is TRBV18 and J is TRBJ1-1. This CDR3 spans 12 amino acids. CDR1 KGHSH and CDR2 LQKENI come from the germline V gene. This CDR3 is CASSPEPTEAFF.

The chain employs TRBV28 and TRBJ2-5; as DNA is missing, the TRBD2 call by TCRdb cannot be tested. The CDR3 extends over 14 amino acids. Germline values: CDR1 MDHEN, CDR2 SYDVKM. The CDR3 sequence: CASCGQPFQGTQYF.

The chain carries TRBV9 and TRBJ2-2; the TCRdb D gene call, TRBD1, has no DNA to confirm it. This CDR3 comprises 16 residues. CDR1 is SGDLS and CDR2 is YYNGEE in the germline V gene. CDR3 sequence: CASSPSFQGGTGELFF.

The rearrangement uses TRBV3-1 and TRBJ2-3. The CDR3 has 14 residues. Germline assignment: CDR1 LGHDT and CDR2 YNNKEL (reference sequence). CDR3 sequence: CASSQDLPTDTQYF.

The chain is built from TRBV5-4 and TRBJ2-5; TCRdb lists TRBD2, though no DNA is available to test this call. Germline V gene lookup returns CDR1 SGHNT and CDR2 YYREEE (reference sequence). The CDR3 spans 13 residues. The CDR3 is CASSDYTQETQYF. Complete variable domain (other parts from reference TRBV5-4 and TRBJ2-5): ETGVTQSPTHLIKTRGQQVTLRCSSQSGHNTVSWYQQALGQGPQFIFQYYREEENGRGNFPPRFSGLQFPNYSSELNVNALELDDSALYLCASSDYTQETQYFGPGTRLLVL.

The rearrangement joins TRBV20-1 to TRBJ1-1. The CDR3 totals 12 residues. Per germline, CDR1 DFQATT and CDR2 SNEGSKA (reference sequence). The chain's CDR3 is CSAREWTAEAFF.